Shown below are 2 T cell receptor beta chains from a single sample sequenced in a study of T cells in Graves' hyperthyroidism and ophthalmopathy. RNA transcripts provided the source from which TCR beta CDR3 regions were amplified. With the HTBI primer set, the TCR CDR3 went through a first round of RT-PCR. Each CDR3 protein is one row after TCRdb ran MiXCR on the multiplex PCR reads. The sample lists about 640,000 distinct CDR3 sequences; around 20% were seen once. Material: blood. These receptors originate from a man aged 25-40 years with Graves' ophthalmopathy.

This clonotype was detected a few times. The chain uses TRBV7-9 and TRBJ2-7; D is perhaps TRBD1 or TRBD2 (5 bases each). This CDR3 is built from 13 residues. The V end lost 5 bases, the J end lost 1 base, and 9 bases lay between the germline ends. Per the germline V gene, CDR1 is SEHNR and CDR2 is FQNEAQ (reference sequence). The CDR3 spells CASSRDLSYEQYF. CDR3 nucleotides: TGTGCCAGCAGCCGGGACCTATCCTACGAGCAGTACTTC.

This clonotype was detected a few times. CDR3 DNA sequence: TGTGCCAGCAGCCTACTGGAGCAGTTCTTC. It encodes CASSLLEQFF. The J gene is TRBJ2-1, the V gene TRBV3-2. TRBV3-2 is an annotated pseudogene. There are 10 residues in the CDR3.